A single sample is the source of the 20 T cell receptor beta chains below, sequenced in a study of shared clonotypes between healthy human individuals. Naive CD8 cells lacked CD45RO, underwent positive selection for CCR7 and left out terminally differentiated effector memory CD45RA+ cells. Clones were sequenced by immunoSEQ multiplex PCR, and TCRdb holds only the in-frame ones, with some missing. The table lists more than 2 million clones, about 94% of them singletons. The specimen sequenced was naive CD8+ T cells sorted from blood. These receptors originate from a man aged 18 to 30 in good health.

The chain recombines TRBV11-3 with TRBJ2-3; 10 bases are shared with TRBD2. The CDR3 extends over 17 amino acids. With 5 bases clipped from V and 1 base from J, the junction kept 9 bases outside the gene matches. Germline CDR1 and CDR2: SGHNT and YENEEA. CDR3 region: CASSASGSEWGTDTQYF. The CDR3 region has the DNA TGTGCCAGCAGCGCTAGCGGGAGTGAGTGGGGCACAGATACGCAGTATTTT.

V gene TRBV30 combines with J gene TRBJ2-7; TRBD2 aligns across 7 bases. V shed 0 bases, J shed 0 bases, and the junction held 5 bases outside the gene matches. The CDR3 sequence is 15 residues long. Germline values: CDR1 GTSNPN, CDR2 SVGIG (reference sequence). The CDR3 loop reads CAWSVSSGASYEQYF. The CDR3 nucleotides are TGTGCCTGGAGTGTCTCGAGCGGGGCCTCCTACGAGCAGTACTTC.

The CDR3 coding sequence is TGTGCCAGCAGCTTTGGCATGGGACAGCCCCAGCATTTT. The encoded protein is CASSFGMGQPQHF. The rearrangement joins TRBV7-2 to TRBJ1-5, with unresolved D. Germline CDR1 reads SGHTA; CDR2 reads FQGNSA. The ends were cut back, 3 bases at V and 7 bases at J, with 10 bases in the middle. The CDR3 runs to 13 residues.

The chain carries TRBV30 and TRBJ2-1; D may be TRBD1 (6 bases). V lost 5 bases, J lost 4 bases, and 18 bases lay in between. The germline gives CDR1 GTSNPN, CDR2 SVGIG (reference sequence). The CDR3 contains 15 residues. The CDR3 DNA reads TGTGCCTGGGGAGAGGGACAACCGACGTACAATGAGCAGTTCTTC. Its translation is CAWGEGQPTYNEQFF.

CDR3 in amino acids: CASSPTPLTPLHF. The CDR3 DNA sequence: TGTGCCAGCAGTCCCACACCATTGACACCCCTCCACTTT. The chain couples TRBV6-5 to TRBJ1-6; D call uncertain. CDR1 and CDR2 (germline): MNHEY, SVGAGI. Trimming stripped 5 bases from V and 11 bases from J, with 13 bases between. This CDR3 region has 13 residues.

The chain couples TRBV12-5 to TRBJ1-2; D is unclear. Germline V gene sequence: CDR1 LGHNT, CDR2 FRNRAP. The CDR3 spans 13 residues. V was shortened by 4 bases and J by 7 bases, with 13 bases between the two germline ends. The CDR3 coding sequence is TGTGCTAGTGGTTCTCCCACCTCCCCTGGCTACACCTTC. Its protein is CASGSPTSPGYTF. Together with reference TRBV12-5 and TRBJ1-2, the CDR3 gives the full variable domain: DARVTQTPRHKVTEMGQEVTMRCQPILGHNTVFWYRQTMMQGLELLAYFRNRAPLDDSGMPKDRFSAEMPDATLATLKIQPSEPRDSAVYFCASGSPTSPGYTFGSGTRLTVV.

With regard to this clone: In the same sample, other DNA sequences code for this CDR3. This sequence joins TRBV6-5 and TRBJ1-4, with 11 bases identical to TRBD1. In germline, CDR1 is MNHEY, CDR2 SVGAGI. The CDR3 extends over 14 amino acids. V shed 2 bases and J 8 bases; nucleotides not matched to a gene: 1. The CDR3: CASSYGTGGEKLFF. CDR3 in DNA: TGTGCCAGCAGTTACGGGACAGGGGGAGAAAAACTGTTTTTT.

This clone was observed once. V usage is TRBV30 and J usage is TRBJ2-2; D unresolved. CDR1 GTSNPN and CDR2 SVGIG come from the germline V gene (reference sequence). Deletions cut 4 bases from V and 6 bases from J, with 18 bases between. The CDR3 extends over 15 amino acids. CDR3 coding DNA: TGTGCCTGGATAGTCGGCAGGCCGGGCGCCGGGGAGCTGTTTTTT. Amino acids: CAWIVGRPGAGELFF. The full variable domain, its missing parts supplied by reference TRBV30 and TRBJ2-2, is SQTIHQWPATLVQPVGSPLSLECTVEGTSNPNLYWYRQAAGRGLQLLFYSVGIGQISSEVPQNLSASRPQDRQFILSSKKLLLSDSGFYLCAWIVGRPGAGELFFGEGSRLTVL.

The sample holds one count of this clone. This sequence joins TRBV6-5 and TRBJ1-1; D unclear. V was trimmed by 6 bases and J by 1 base, leaving 15 bases between them. Germline CDR1 is MNHEY and CDR2 is SVGAGI. There are 15 residues in the CDR3. This CDR3 reads CASSYQMTGNTEAFF. The CDR3 DNA sequence: TGTGCCAGCAGCTACCAGATGACGGGGAACACTGAAGCTTTCTTT.

This chain's CDR3 is CASSIQLGKGYEQYF. CDR3 coding DNA: TGTGCCAGCAGCATTCAGCTCGGAAAGGGCTACGAGCAGTACTTC. This chain links TRBV7-8 with TRBJ2-5, with no clear D. The last part of the DNA fits TRBJ2-7 better; the J call may be wrong. Germline loops: CDR1 SGHVS, CDR2 FQNEAQ. This CDR3 region has 15 residues.

In DNA form, the CDR3 reads TGTGCCAGCAGTTTTGGGACAGCTAATGAAAAACTGTTTTTT. Translation gives CASSFGTANEKLFF. The chain combines TRBV28 with TRBJ1-4; 7 bases map to TRBD1. V lost 3 bases, J lost 3 bases, and 1 base stayed unmatched. The CDR3 is 14 amino acids. CDR1 is MDHEN and CDR2 is SYDVKM in the germline V gene.

This clone was picked up one time. The V and J genes are TRBV5-5 and TRBJ2-7, with 10 bases lining up with TRBD1. Germline lookup yields CDR1 SGHKS and CDR2 YYEKEE (reference sequence). This CDR3 has 18 residues. V was pared by 1 base and J by 1 base, with 11 bases of the junction left unmatched. The CDR3 DNA reads TGTGCCAGCAGCTTGAAGACAGGGGGCCATCTGGTGTCCTACGAGCAGTACTTC. Translated, it gives CASSLKTGGHLVSYEQYF.

The chain carries TRBV5-6 and TRBJ1-2; D might be TRBD1 (6 bases). The CDR3 sequence is 12 residues long. V was pared by 1 base and J by 8 bases, with 9 bases between. Germline CDR1 and CDR2: SGHDT and YYEEEE. The CDR3 loop is CASSLSTGGYTF. CDR3 bases: TGTGCCAGCAGCTTGTCGACAGGAGGCTACACCTTC.

A remark on this clone: Other DNA variants within this sample encode the same CDR3. This chain uses TRBV25-1 with TRBJ1-1; D is undetermined. This CDR3 has 12 amino acids. With 1 base removed from V and 0 bases from J, the gap between germline ends came to 0 bases. The germline V gene has CDR1 MGHDK and CDR2 SYGVNS. The chain's CDR3 is CASSELNTEAFF. The CDR3 nucleotides read TGTGCCAGCAGTGAATTGAACACTGAAGCTTTCTTT.

J is TRBJ2-5 and V is TRBV6-6; a weak D match, TRBD1 (5 bases). This CDR3 region has 15 residues. Looked up from germline, CDR1 is MNHNY and CDR2 is SVGAGI (reference sequence). Trimming pared 7 bases from V and 0 bases from J, leaving 15 bases between. CDR3 in DNA: TGTGCCAGCAATTTAAATTTGGGGCACCAAGAGACCCAGTACTTC. Translating it yields CASNLNLGHQETQYF.

The chain recombines TRBV5-6 with TRBJ1-1; D is ambiguous. The CDR3 sequence is 13 residues long. Between the trimmed V and J ends, which lost 6 bases and 3 bases, there was a span of 12 bases. Germline CDR1 reads SGHDT; CDR2 reads YYEEEE. CDR3 loop: CASTSDGYTEAFF. The CDR3 bases are TGTGCCAGCACCTCGGACGGGTACACTGAAGCTTTCTTT. Supplemented by reference TRBV5-6 and TRBJ1-1, the full variable domain reads DAGVTQSPTHLIKTRGQQVTLRCSPKSGHDTVSWYQQALGQGPQFIFQYYEEEERQRGNFPDRFSGHQFPNYSSELNVNALLLGDSALYLCASTSDGYTEAFFGQGTRLTVV.

V gene TRBV6-1 combines with J gene TRBJ2-7; D could derive from TRBD1 or TRBD2 (5 bases each). CDR1 and CDR2 (germline): MNHNS, SASEGT. CDR3 length equals 16 residues. V lost 0 bases to trimming and J lost 3 bases, with 15 bases between them. The CDR3, as DNA: TGTGCCAGCAGTGAAGCTGGAAGGGGCGAGGGCTACGAGCAGTACTTC. This encodes CASSEAGRGEGYEQYF.

The chain links TRBV28 to TRBJ1-2; D is ambiguous. Per germline, CDR1 MDHEN and CDR2 SYDVKM. Between the trimmed V and J ends, which lost 7 bases and 3 bases, there was a span of 18 bases. This CDR3 region has 15 residues. For the CDR3, the DNA is TGTGCCAGCACCACGGTGGGTTGGGGTGACTATGGCTACACCTTC. Its translation: CASTTVGWGDYGYTF.

This clone was observed a handful of times. The sample contains more than one DNA sequence encoding this CDR3. This chain links TRBV30 with TRBJ2-7; possible D gene TRBD1, 5 bases. The germline V gene has CDR1 GTSNPN and CDR2 SVGIG (reference sequence). The CDR3 sequence is 13 residues long. V lost 0 bases, J lost 1 base, and 7 bases lay in between. The CDR3 DNA is TGTGCCTGGAGTGTAGACAGTTCCTACGAGCAGTACTTC. Translation gives CAWSVDSSYEQYF.

The rearrangement uses TRBV5-1 and TRBJ2-7, with 7 bases aligning to TRBD2. The CDR3 runs 16 residues. J gave up 0 bases and V 0 bases, and 6 bases lay outside the gene matches. Germline loops: CDR1 SGHRS, CDR2 YFSETQ. The CDR3 sequence is CASSLAGGGSSYEQYF. CDR3 bases: TGCGCCAGCAGCTTGGCCGGCGGGGGAAGCTCCTACGAGCAGTACTTC.